These 19 T cell receptor beta chains were sequenced from one sample in a study of response to subunit inactivated influenza vaccine. TCRdb passed the RT-PCR reads through MiXCR, listing each CDR3 protein once. The sample lists roughly 500,000 distinct CDR3 sequences; about 15% were seen once. The sequenced sample was CD4+ T cells sorted from PBMCs, obtained less than 30 months after vaccination. The receptors derive from a man between 50 and 75 years old who received an inactivated influenza vaccine.

This clonotype turned up a few times. The chain uses TRBV12-3 or TRBV12-4 and TRBJ1-6; no reliable D call. This CDR3 spans 12 amino acids. V was pared by 6 bases and J by 6 bases, with 6 bases between. CDR3 bases: TGTGCCAGCAGCACAATTAATTCACCCCTCCACTTT. Its translation is CASSTINSPLHF.

This clonotype was seen many times. J is TRBJ2-1 and V is TRBV7-8, with D unclear. This CDR3 has 16 residues. Germline V lookup: CDR1 SGHVS, CDR2 FQNEAQ. Trimming stripped 1 base from V and 4 bases from J, with 14 bases between. CDR3 nucleotides: TGTGCCAGCAGCTTAGTGGTGGTCACGACATACAATGAGCAGTTCTTC. It translates to CASSLVVVTTYNEQFF. The variable domain in full, completed from reference TRBV7-8 and TRBJ2-1, reads GAGVSQSPRYKVAKRGQDVALRCDPISGHVSLFWYQQALGQGPEFLTYFQNEAQLDKSGLPSDRFFAERPEGSVSTLKIQRTQQEDSAVYLCASSLVVVTTYNEQFFGPGTRLTVL.

J is TRBJ1-2 and V is TRBV20-1; 8 nucleotides match TRBD1. The CDR3 is 14 residues long. Trimming took 3 bases from V and 3 from J; bases not matched to a gene: 6. The V gene's germline CDR1 is DFQATT and CDR2 SNEGSKA (reference sequence). The CDR3 is CSARDVGQDYGYTF. Here the CDR3 DNA reads TGCAGTGCTAGGGACGTGGGACAGGACTATGGCTACACCTTC.

The chain is built from TRBV28 and TRBJ2-7; TRBD1 agrees at 9 bases. V shed 2 bases, J shed 4 bases, and the junction held 12 bases outside the gene matches. Germline V gene sequence: CDR1 MDHEN, CDR2 SYDVKM. The CDR3 loop spans 17 amino acids. As DNA, the CDR3 is TGTGCCAGCAGTTTACGATCGTTTTGGGACAGGGTATACGAGCAGTACTTC. This gives the protein CASSLRSFWDRVYEQYF.

This clonotype was detected ten times or more. The rearrangement uses TRBV5-5 and TRBJ2-5; D is perhaps TRBD2 (6 bases). V was shortened by 4 bases and J by 1 base, with 11 bases between the two germline ends. The germline CDR1 and CDR2 sequences are SGHKS and YYEKEE (reference sequence). The CDR3 spans 14 residues. The CDR3 region has the DNA TGTGCCAGCAGCCGCCGGGGGAGCCAAGAGACCCAGTACTTC. Its translation is CASSRRGSQETQYF.

V gene TRBV29-1 combines with J gene TRBJ1-2; unclear D gene. Trimming removed 3 bases from V and 1 base from J, with 9 bases in between. CDR1 is SQVTM and CDR2 is ANQGSEA in the germline V gene. The CDR3 totals 13 residues. The CDR3 DNA is TGCAGCGTTGATCCGGGGATTAACTATGGCTACACCTTC. Translated: CSVDPGINYGYTF.

This clonotype was recorded a few times. J is TRBJ1-6 and V is TRBV6-2 or TRBV6-3; no reliable D call. The CDR3 contains 12 residues. The V gene's germline CDR1 is MNHEY and CDR2 SVGEGT. Trimming removed 7 bases at V and 7 bases at J, with 8 bases between. CDR3 nucleotide sequence: TGTGCCAGCATGAGAAGAAATTCACCCCTCCACTTT. Its translation: CASMRRNSPLHF.

This clonotype was seen more than once but under ten times. This chain connects TRBV7-2 to TRBJ1-2; D remains unclear. The CDR3 consists of 15 residues. V lost 4 bases, J lost 6 bases, and 18 bases lay in between. CDR1 and CDR2 (germline): SGHTA, FQGNSA. CDR3 loop: CASSSRSGDPNGYTF. The CDR3 bases are TGTGCCAGCAGCTCGAGGTCAGGCGACCCGAATGGCTACACCTTC. The full variable domain, rest sourced from reference TRBV7-2 and TRBJ1-2, is GAGVSQSPSNKVTEKGKDVELRCDPISGHTALYWYRQSLGQGLEFLIYFQGNSAPDKSGLPSDRFSAERTGGSVSTLTIQRTQQEDSAVYLCASSSRSGDPNGYTFGSGTRLTVV.

This clonotype occurred many times. The chain joins TRBV12-3 or TRBV12-4 to TRBJ1-5; 7 nucleotides line up with TRBD1. CDR3 size: 14 residues. J was trimmed by 5 bases and V by 5 bases; bases with no gene match: 6. DNA of the CDR3: TGTGCCAGCAGTCAAGACAGGGCGTATCAGCCCCAGCATTTT. As protein: CASSQDRAYQPQHF.

The chain employs TRBV11-2 and TRBJ2-1, with 8 nucleotides matching TRBD1. The V gene's germline CDR1 is SGHAT and CDR2 FQNNGV. Unmatched junction bases numbered 2, after V lost 1 base and J lost 6 bases. There are 14 residues in the CDR3. The CDR3 loop reads CASSLVDRGNEQFF. CDR3 bases: TGTGCCAGCAGCTTAGTAGACAGGGGCAATGAGCAGTTCTTC.

The CDR3 region is CASSEAGDSPLHF. CDR3 in DNA: TGCGCCAGCAGTGAGGCAGGGGATTCACCCCTCCACTTT. The rearrangement joins TRBV10-2 to TRBJ1-6; maybe TRBD1 (6 bases). The length of the CDR3 is 13 residues. V was cut by 2 bases and J by 8 bases, with 7 bases left in between. Germline V gene lookup returns CDR1 WSHSY and CDR2 SAAADI.

The V gene is TRBV10-3, the J gene TRBJ2-2; D is unclear. The CDR3 consists of 14 residues. Germline V CDR1 and CDR2: ENHRY, SYGVKD. Trimming stripped 6 bases from V and 2 bases from J, with 10 bases between. CDR3 protein: CAIRDQINTGELFF. The CDR3 coding sequence is TGTGCCATCAGAGATCAAATTAACACCGGGGAGCTGTTTTTT.

The rearrangement uses TRBV6-7 and TRBJ2-7; unclear D gene. TRBV6-7 counts as an open reading frame of uncertain function. CDR3 size: 17 residues. Trimming left V 2 bases short and J 4 bases short, with 21 bases between. CDR3: CASSYPLTGKVGYEQYF. The CDR3, as DNA: TGTGCCAGCAGTTACCCCCTGACCGGAAAGGTCGGTTACGAGCAGTACTTC.

This clonotype has a handful of counts. The J gene is TRBJ2-2, the V gene TRBV5-1; 8 nucleotides line up with TRBD1. CDR1 and CDR2 from the germline V gene are SGHRS and YFSETQ. The CDR3 contains 15 residues. The junction had 2 bases not matched to a gene; V was cut back by 4 bases and J by 0 bases. DNA of the CDR3: TGCGCCAGCAGCATCAGGGGGCCGAACACCGGGGAGCTGTTTTTT. It specifies CASSIRGPNTGELFF.

Regarding this clonotype: The junction departs from germline at one end; a sequencing error may be responsible. This rearrangement joins TRBV2 to TRBJ1-2, with D hard to call. CDR3 length: 12 amino acids. CDR1 and CDR2 from the germline V gene are SNHLY and FYNNEI. CDR3 amino acids: CASSVSNFGYTF. DNA for the CDR3: TGTGCCAGCAGCGTCTCTAACTTTGGCTACACCTTC.

Only a few counts were recorded for this clonotype. CDR3 sequence (DNA): TGTGCCAGCAGCGCGACAGCTACAACTAATGAAAAACTGTTTTTT. This translates into CASSATATTNEKLFF. The rearrangement joins TRBV7-9 to TRBJ1-4, with a possible D match to TRBD1 (5 bases). The CDR3 is 15 residues long. In germline, CDR1 is SEHNR, CDR2 FQNEAQ (reference sequence). With 5 bases removed from V and 0 bases from J, the gap between germline ends came to 10 bases.

V usage is TRBV2 and J usage is TRBJ1-2; a possible D gene is TRBD1 (6 bases). CDR3 length equals 14 residues. Trimming cost V 8 bases and J 8 bases, with 21 bases left between them. The germline V gene encodes CDR1 SNHLY and CDR2 FYNNEI. The CDR3 spells CASCTGSRNIGYTF. The CDR3 DNA reads as TGTGCCAGCTGCACAGGGTCACGCAATATCGGCTACACCTTC.

This chain uses TRBV4-3 with TRBJ2-3, with 8 bases lining up with TRBD1. V shed 0 bases, J shed 6 bases, and the junction held 5 bases outside the gene matches. The CDR3 spans 15 residues. Germline CDR1 is LGHNA and CDR2 is YSLEER. The CDR3 loop reads CASSQEGTGGDTQYF. The CDR3, as DNA: TGCGCCAGCAGCCAAGAAGGGACAGGAGGGGATACGCAGTATTTT.

The table lists this clonotype with a few counts. The J gene is TRBJ1-6, the V gene TRBV20-1; 10 bases fit TRBD1. Germline lookup yields CDR1 DFQATT and CDR2 SNEGSKA (reference sequence). The CDR3 contains 15 residues. With 3 bases clipped from V and 5 bases from J, the junction kept 4 bases outside the gene matches. This chain's CDR3 is CSASGQGVDNSPLHF. In nucleotides, the CDR3 is TGCAGTGCTAGCGGACAGGGGGTAGATAATTCACCCCTCCACTTT.